The 8 T cell receptor beta chains listed next were all sequenced from one sample in a study of sequential checkpoint blockade in melanoma. The protocol was immunoSEQ multiplex PCR, while the TCRdb copy is restricted to in-frame clones and leaves out a portion. The sample yields fewer than 3,500 clones, over 15% seen once. Treatment meaning: randomized to nivolumab then ipilimumab (arm A) or the reverse (arm B). The specimen was tumor tissue (inferred from file names), collected from a patient given nivolumab and ipilimumab in sequence. The receptor source for this set is a human donor with melanoma.

The CDR3 loop is CASKIGGAELEQYF. The CDR3 DNA sequence: TGCGCCAGCAAAATAGGAGGGGCCGAGCTCGAGCAGTACTTC. The chain carries TRBV10-2 and TRBJ2-7; D possibly corresponds to TRBD2 (6 bases). CDR1 and CDR2 (germline): WSHSY, SAAADI. The CDR3 sequence is 14 residues long. V was cut by 7 bases and J by 6 bases, with 19 bases left in between.

This clone has just a few counts. The chain recombines TRBV6-8 with TRBJ1-1; no firm D call. There are 13 residues in the CDR3. Germline-derived CDR1 and CDR2 are MNHGY and SAAAGT. Trimming cost V 4 bases and J 4 bases, with 10 bases left between them. CDR3 sequence (DNA): TGTGCCAGCAGTTCTTTGACCGGCACTGAAGCTTTCTTT. Translating it yields CASSSLTGTEAFF.

This clone showed up just a few times. J is TRBJ1-5 and V is TRBV15; D possibly corresponds to TRBD1 (5 bases). CDR1 is LNHNV and CDR2 is YYDKDF in the germline V gene (reference sequence). Trimming stripped 3 bases from V and 2 bases from J, with 11 bases between. This CDR3 region has 15 residues. The CDR3 bases are TGTGCCACCAGCAGGCGGCGGGGGGGCAATCAGCCCCAGCATTTT. This codes for CATSRRRGGNQPQHF.

This clone is categorized as medium-sized. The rearrangement joins TRBV11-3 to TRBJ2-2, with D possibly matching TRBD1 (5 bases). Germline assignment: CDR1 SGHNT and CDR2 YENEEA. V was pared by 5 bases and J by 8 bases, with 21 bases between. The CDR3 has 16 amino acids. The DNA of the CDR3 is TGTGCCAGCAGCGAACCAGCAGGGTCCTCCGGTGGGGAGCTGTTTTTT. Translating it yields CASSEPAGSSGGELFF.

This clone occurred a few times. V and J are TRBV30 and TRBJ2-7; tentatively, D is TRBD1 (6 bases). The ends were cut back, 4 bases at V and 2 bases at J, with 12 bases in the middle. This CDR3 has 13 amino acids. The germline V gene has CDR1 GTSNPN and CDR2 SVGIG (reference sequence). CDR3 bases: TGTGCCTGGAAACCCAGGGACACCTACGAGCAGTACTTC. It is translated as CAWKPRDTYEQYF.

This clone was counted between two and nine times. CDR3 residues: CASSYTGLGQPQHF. DNA for the CDR3: TGTGCCAGCAGCTACACAGGCCTAGGTCAGCCCCAGCATTTT. The chain has TRBV6-8 and TRBJ1-5; TRBD1 might be the D (5 bases). The CDR3 totals 14 residues. Germline V gives CDR1 MNHGY, CDR2 SAAAGT. With 6 bases removed from V and 6 bases from J, the gap between germline ends came to 15 bases.

The rearrangement links TRBV5-1 to TRBJ1-1; TRBD1 is a possible D gene (6 bases). Deletions cut 4 bases from V and 0 bases from J, with 19 bases between. CDR1 and CDR2 (germline): SGHRS, YFSETQ. CDR3 size: 17 residues. Here the CDR3 reads CASSPTLRTVVNTEAFF. The CDR3, as DNA: TGCGCCAGCAGCCCTACGTTAAGGACAGTAGTGAACACTGAAGCTTTCTTT. The full variable domain, with the rest looked up from reference TRBV5-1 and TRBJ1-1, is KAGVTQTPRYLIKTRGQQVTLSCSPISGHRSVSWYQQTPGQGLQFLFEYFSETQRNKGNFPGRFSGRQFSNSRSEMNVSTLELGDSALYLCASSPTLRTVVNTEAFFGQGTRLTVV.

This clone was counted many times. The chain uses TRBV5-3 and TRBJ2-3; D perhaps matches TRBD2 (5 bases). TRBV5-3 is an ORF for which the function is uncertain. The CDR3 covers 15 residues. V was shortened by 1 base and J by 7 bases, with 16 bases between the two germline ends. CDR3 nucleotide sequence: TGTGCCAGAAGCTTGATTGAGGCGGCCGGGAATACGCAGTATTTT. Translating gives CARSLIEAAGNTQYF.